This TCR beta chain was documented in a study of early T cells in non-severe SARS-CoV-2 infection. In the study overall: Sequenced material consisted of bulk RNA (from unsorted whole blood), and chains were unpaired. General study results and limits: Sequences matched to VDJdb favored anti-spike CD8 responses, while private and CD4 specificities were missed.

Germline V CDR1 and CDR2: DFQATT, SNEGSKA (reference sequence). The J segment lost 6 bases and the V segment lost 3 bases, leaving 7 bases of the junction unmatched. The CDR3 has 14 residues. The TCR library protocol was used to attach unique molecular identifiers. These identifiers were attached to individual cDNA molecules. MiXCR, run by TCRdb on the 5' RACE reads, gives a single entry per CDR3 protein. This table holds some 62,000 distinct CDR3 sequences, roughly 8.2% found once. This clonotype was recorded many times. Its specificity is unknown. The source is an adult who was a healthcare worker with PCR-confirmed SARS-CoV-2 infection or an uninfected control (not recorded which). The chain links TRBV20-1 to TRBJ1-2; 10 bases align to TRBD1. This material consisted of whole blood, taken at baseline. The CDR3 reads CSASPAGQGNGYTF. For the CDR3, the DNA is TGCAGTGCTAGCCCCGCGGGACAGGGGAATGGCTACACCTTC.